This TCR beta chain was observed in a study of shared clonotypes between healthy human individuals. Overall study: Each donor had three CD4 naive, three CD4 memory, two CD8 naive and one CD8 memory plate.

Study-level results: Rarefaction demonstrated incomplete sorted-subset sequencing despite large depth.

CDR3 length equals 12 residues. The ends lost 2 bases at V and 10 bases at J; junction bases unmatched: 2. Germline CDR1 SNHLY, CDR2 FYNNEI. This clone was recorded a few times. Its antigen is unidentified. TCRdb keeps only in-frame clones here, not all; method: immunoSEQ multiplex PCR. The sample has around 1.1 million clones; more than 75% are singletons. The source is a man in his late teens or twenties in good health. Some clones in this sample may be carry-over from other donors' samples. The genes are TRBV2 and TRBJ1-1, with 9 positions matching TRBD1. What was sequenced was memory CD4+ T cells from PBMCs. Specified subset: CD45RA-negative fraction. The CDR3 DNA reads as TGTGCCAGCAGTGAACAACAGGGGGCAGCTTTCTTT. Translating it yields CASSEQQGAAFF.